This T cell receptor beta chain was retrieved from a study of T cells in narcolepsy. At the level of the study: Patients with NT1 or NT2 and healthy control donors were enrolled.

Germline lookup yields CDR1 SGHNT and CDR2 YYREEE (reference sequence). The CDR3 is 14 amino acids. The trim removed 3 bases at V and 4 bases at J, leaving 3 bases unmatched. This clone is a singleton in its sample. The protocol was immunoSEQ multiplex PCR, while the TCRdb copy is restricted to in-frame clones and leaves out a portion. The sample records tens of thousands of clones, 80% to 85% being singletons. The J gene is TRBJ2-4, the V gene TRBV5-4; TRBD2 matches at 8 bases. The sequence came from a human donor in good health. Material for sequencing was memory (CD45RA-) CD4+ T cells from blood. CDR3 amino acids: CASSSRGGKNIQYF. The CDR3 nucleotides are TGTGCCAGCAGCTCCCGGGGGGGGAAAAACATTCAGTACTTC.